What follows is one TCR beta chain and its context. Its antigen is unidentified. The CDR3 length is 14 residues. V shed 6 bases and J 4 bases; nucleotides not matched to a gene: 8. Germline loops: CDR1 DFQATT, CDR2 SNEGSKA (reference sequence). The data were taken from a study of identical twins. Regarding the study as a whole: The models gave estimates that fell short of the out-of-frame TCR alpha sharing seen in monozygotic twins. For cord blood, abundant beta clonotypes had fewer insertions, unlike memory repertoires, which showed none.

MiXCR, run by TCRdb on the 5' RACE reads, gives a single entry per CDR3 protein. The sample records 250,000 or so distinct CDR3 sequences, about 8.5% being singletons. This sample also belongs to another study, concerning yellow fever vaccine responses in identical twins.

The V and J genes are TRBV20-1 and TRBJ2-5; 10 bases align to TRBD1. The sequence derives from a woman younger than 30 in good health. Sequencing used CD8+ T cells sorted from blood. The CDR3 region is CSATPDRGVETQYF. CDR3 nucleotide sequence: TGCAGTGCCACCCCGGACAGGGGGGTAGAGACCCAGTACTTC.